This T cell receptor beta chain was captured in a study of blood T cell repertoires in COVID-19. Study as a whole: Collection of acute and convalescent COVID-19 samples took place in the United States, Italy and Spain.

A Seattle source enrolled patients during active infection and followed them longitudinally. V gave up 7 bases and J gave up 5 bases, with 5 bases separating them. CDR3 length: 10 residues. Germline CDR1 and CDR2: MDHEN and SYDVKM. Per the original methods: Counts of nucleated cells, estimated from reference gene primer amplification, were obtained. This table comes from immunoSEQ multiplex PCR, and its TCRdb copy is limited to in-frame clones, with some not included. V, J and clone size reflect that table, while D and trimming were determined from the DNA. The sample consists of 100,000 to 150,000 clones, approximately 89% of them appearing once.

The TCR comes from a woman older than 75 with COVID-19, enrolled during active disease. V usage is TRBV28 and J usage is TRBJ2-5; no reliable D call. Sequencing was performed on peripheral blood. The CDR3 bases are TGTGCCAGCACCGGGGAGACCCAGTACTTC. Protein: CASTGETQYF.